These T cell receptor beta chains were read from a single sample in a study of CD8 T cells in Susac syndrome. TCRdb independently ran MiXCR on the immunoSEQ multiplex PCR reads; one entry per CDR3 protein. This sample has roughly 120,000 distinct CDR3 sequences; around 94% occur once, and the top ten carry 0.095% to 0.15%. Sequenced sample: CD4+ T cells from PBMCs. All receptors come from a human donor with multiple sclerosis. The CDR3 runs from the conserved cysteine through the conserved F or W. D genes are given only for firm matches. A clone size is listed for some rows: how often the clone was seen (once, few, many), or a class if it is expanded.

J: TRBJ2-7; size: -; D: TRBD2; V: TRBV29-1; DNA: TGCAGCGTGGGGGCTAGCGGGAGGTCCTACGAGCAGTACTTC; CDR3: CSVGASGRSYEQYF
J: TRBJ2-7; size: -; D: -; V: TRBV3-1; DNA: TGTGCCAGCAGCCCGGCCTTGGGGGCCGAGCAGTACTTC; CDR3: CASSPALGAEQYF
J: TRBJ2-1; size: -; D: -; V: TRBV4-1; DNA: TGCGCCAGCAGCCCGAGAGACGGGGGACATTCCTACAATGAGCAGTTCTTC; CDR3: CASSPRDGGHSYNEQFF
J: TRBJ2-1; size: -; D: TRBD1; V: TRBV4-1; DNA: TGCGCCAGCAGCCGGACAGGGGCCTACAATGAGCAGTTCTTC; CDR3: CASSRTGAYNEQFF
J: TRBJ2-5; size: -; D: TRBD1; V: TRBV29-1; DNA: TGCAGCGTCGTCCCGGGACAGGGACCCCAAGAGACCCAGTACTTC; CDR3: CSVVPGQGPQETQYF
J: TRBJ1-5; size: -; D: -; V: TRBV6-6; DNA: TGTGCCAGCACCCTAGGGAGGGTCAGCAATCAGCCCCAGCATTTT; CDR3: CASTLGRVSNQPQHF
J: TRBJ1-1; size: -; D: -; V: TRBV29-1; DNA: TGCAGCGTTGAAGGGCAGCTCTACACTGAAGCTTTCTTT; CDR3: CSVEGQLYTEAFF
J: TRBJ1-1; size: -; D: -; V: TRBV7-6; DNA: TGTGCCAGCAGCTTAGTCAATCCAGGGGAGGGTGAAGCTTTCTTT; CDR3: CASSLVNPGEGEAFF
J: TRBJ1-1; size: -; D: -; V: TRBV2; DNA: TGTGCCAGCAGTGATCACTCGAGGAACACTGAAGCTTTCTTT; CDR3: CASSDHSRNTEAFF
J: TRBJ2-2; size: -; D: TRBD2; V: TRBV19; DNA: TGTGCCAGTAGTTCCGGGACTAGCGGGACGGCCGGGGAGCTGTTTTTT; CDR3: CASSSGTSGTAGELFF
J: TRBJ1-3; size: -; D: -; V: TRBV4-2; DNA: TGTGCCAGCAGCCAAGACGCGAGTGTAGCTGGAAACACCATATATTTT; CDR3: CASSQDASVAGNTIYF
J: TRBJ1-5; size: once; D: -; V: TRBV5-4; DNA: TGTGCCAGCAGCTTGTTGGGGGTTCAGCCCCAGCATTTT; CDR3: CASSLLGVQPQHF
J: TRBJ2-5; size: -; D: -; V: TRBV29-1; DNA: TGCAGCGTTGCTAACGCTATGGAGACCCAGTACTTC; CDR3: CSVANAMETQYF
J: TRBJ2-3; size: -; D: -; V: TRBV4-2; DNA: TGTGCCAGCAGCGGCGGGCGGGGAGACACAGATACGCAGTATTTT; CDR3: CASSGGRGDTDTQYF
J: TRBJ2-5; size: -; D: -; V: TRBV5-1; DNA: TGCGCCAGCAGCTTGGACAGGGAAGGGGAGACCCAGTACTTC; CDR3: CASSLDREGETQYF
J: TRBJ2-5; size: -; D: TRBD1; V: TRBV6-1; DNA: TGTGCCAGCAGTGATACCAGGGGGCGCAGGGAGACCCAGTACTTC; CDR3: CASSDTRGRRETQYF
J: TRBJ2-5; size: -; D: -; V: TRBV12-3/TRBV12-4; DNA: TGTGCCAACAGCATTATGCAGAACCTTGGGGGAGAGACCCAGTACTTC; CDR3: CANSIMQNLGGETQYF
J: TRBJ2-1; size: few; D: -; V: TRBV6-1; DNA: TGTGCCAGCACTGAGGGCTGGGGGAGCAATGAGCAGTTCTTC; CDR3: CASTEGWGSNEQFF
J: TRBJ1-1; size: -; D: -; V: TRBV6-2/TRBV6-3; DNA: TGTGCCAGCAGTCCAATGGGACCCCAGAGGAACACTGAAGCTTTCTTT; CDR3: CASSPMGPQRNTEAFF
J: TRBJ2-5; size: -; D: TRBD2; V: TRBV4-1; DNA: TGCGCCAGCAGCCAAGTTGGGCTAGCGGGGGTGGAGACCCAGTACTTC; CDR3: CASSQVGLAGVETQYF
J: TRBJ1-5; size: -; D: -; V: TRBV23-1; DNA: TGCGCCAGCAGTCAATCGGGAGAGTATAGCAATCAGCCCCAGCATTTT; CDR3: CASSQSGEYSNQPQHF
J: TRBJ2-1; size: once; D: -; V: TRBV2; DNA: TGTGCCAGCAGTGGGTCCCAGCTGGGGTCCTACAATGAGCAGTTCTTC; CDR3: CASSGSQLGSYNEQFF
J: TRBJ2-7; size: -; D: TRBD2; V: TRBV14; DNA: TGTGCCAGCAGCCAGACCGGGACTAGCGTATACGAGCAGTACTTC; CDR3: CASSQTGTSVYEQYF
J: TRBJ2-3; size: once; D: -; V: TRBV30; DNA: TGTGCCTGGAGGGACCACGGCACAGATACGCAGTATTTT; CDR3: CAWRDHGTDTQYF
J: TRBJ1-2; size: -; D: TRBD1; V: TRBV15; DNA: TGTGCCACCAGCTCAGGGGGCGGCTATGGCTACACCTTC; CDR3: CATSSGGGYGYTF
J: TRBJ1-6; size: -; D: -; V: TRBV4-3; DNA: TGCGCCAGCAGCCAGTCGGGGGGATCTCTCTCACCCCTCCACTTT; CDR3: CASSQSGGSLSPLHF
J: TRBJ2-3; size: -; D: -; V: TRBV5-1; DNA: TGCGCCAGCAGCTGGGCGGGGGCCACAGATACGCAGTATTTT; CDR3: CASSWAGATDTQYF